One and the same sample provided the 26 T cell receptor beta chains below, sequenced in a study of regulatory T cells in long-lasting Graves disease. Arm-PCR of CDR3 regions with iRepertoire HTBI primers generated TCR beta libraries. TCRdb re-called the multiplex PCR reads through MiXCR, storing one row per CDR3 protein. The sample carries hundreds of thousands of distinct CDR3 sequences, under 25% recorded once. As to time point: persistent/refractory GD, antithyroid drugs over 5 years with positive TRAb. With RNA extracted from PBMCs as input, the TCR library was made. The source material was peripheral blood mononuclear cells (PBMCs), sampled when the disease was refractory, from a patient treated with antithyroid drugs. The receptors were gathered from a female donor with Graves disease.

This clonotype was recorded at least ten times. The rearrangement links TRBV11-2 to TRBJ2-5, with D unclear. This CDR3 is 15 amino acids long. Germline CDR1 SGHAT, CDR2 FQNNGV. Trimming shortened V by 0 bases and J by 4 bases, and 12 bases separated the two germline ends. CDR3 sequence reads: CASSLDHVPAETQYF. CDR3 DNA: TGTGCCAGCAGCTTAGATCACGTCCCGGCAGAGACCCAGTACTTC.

This clonotype was observed a handful of times. This chain links TRBV7-9 with TRBJ2-7, with 7 bases identical to TRBD2. Germline CDR1 is SEHNR and CDR2 is FQNEAQ (reference sequence). The CDR3 sequence is 13 residues long. V lost 5 bases, J lost 5 bases, and 6 bases stayed unmatched. This CDR3 is CASSAKLAHEQYF. The CDR3 region has the DNA TGTGCCAGCAGCGCCAAACTAGCGCACGAGCAGTACTTC.

This clonotype appeared many times. The chain employs TRBV2 and TRBJ2-7; 16 bases are a match to TRBD2. J was trimmed by 7 bases and V by 5 bases; bases with no gene match: 5. The germline V gene encodes CDR1 SNHLY and CDR2 FYNNEI. There are 15 residues in the CDR3. The CDR3 DNA is TGTGCCAGCAGTAAGGGACTAGCGGGAGGGCGAGAGCAGTACTTC. Its protein is CASSKGLAGGREQYF. The full variable domain, in which reference TRBV2 and TRBJ2-7 provide the parts outside the CDR3, is EPEVTQTPSHQVTQMGQEVILRCVPISNHLYFYWYRQILGQKVEFLVSFYNNEISEKSEIFDDQFSVERPDGSNFTLKIRSTKLEDSAMYFCASSKGLAGGREQYFGPGTRLTVT.

The chain links TRBV29-1 to TRBJ2-7; D is perhaps TRBD1 (5 bases). The germline CDR1 and CDR2 sequences are SQVTM and ANQGSEA. The CDR3 is 13 amino acids. The V gene lost 5 bases and the J gene lost 2 bases, with 13 bases spanning the gap. The chain's CDR3 is CSVYFQGTYEQYF. In DNA form, the CDR3 reads TGCAGCGTTTATTTCCAGGGAACCTACGAGCAGTACTTC.

The rearrangement uses TRBV29-1 and TRBJ2-7; 8 bases are shared with TRBD1. The CDR3 spans 16 residues. CDR1 SQVTM and CDR2 ANQGSEA come from the germline V gene. Germline trimming cut 1 base from V and 5 bases from J; bases unmatched to any gene: 13. For the CDR3, the DNA is TGCAGCGTTGAAGGCTCGTTCGGACAGGGAGTCCACGAGCAGTACTTC. As protein: CSVEGSFGQGVHEQYF.

This clonotype was observed at least ten times. This chain uses TRBV7-9 with TRBJ2-7, with D tentatively TRBD2 (5 bases). CDR3 length: 13 residues. V was trimmed by 1 base and J by 6 bases, leaving 10 bases between them. In germline, CDR1 is SEHNR, CDR2 FQNEAQ (reference sequence). The CDR3 bases are TGTGCCAGCAGCTTAGTGACACTAGGCGAGCAGTACTTC. This translates into CASSLVTLGEQYF.

The rearrangement links TRBV19 to TRBJ2-2; a weak D match, TRBD1 (5 bases). V shed 3 bases and J shed 7 bases, with 9 bases lying between them. There are 13 residues in the CDR3. Germline CDR1 LNHDA, CDR2 SQIVND (reference sequence). For the CDR3, the DNA is TGTGCCAGTAGTATTTCAGGGTTCGGGGAGCTGTTTTTT. It encodes CASSISGFGELFF.

The rearrangement joins TRBV15 to TRBJ2-5; possible D gene TRBD1, 6 bases. CDR1 and CDR2 (germline): LNHNV, YYDKDF (reference sequence). The CDR3 runs 16 residues. The V gene lost 0 bases and the J gene lost 1 base, with 12 bases spanning the gap. The CDR3 DNA is TGTGCCACCAGCAGAGACCGCAGGGGTCTCCAAGAGACCCAGTACTTC. This translates into CATSRDRRGLQETQYF.

The chain has TRBV5-1 and TRBJ2-7; no firm D call. The CDR3 is 15 residues long. The V gene's germline CDR1 is SGHRS and CDR2 YFSETQ. Trimming removed 2 bases at V and 3 bases at J, with 15 bases between. CDR3 residues: CASSLSPSTVYEQYF. The CDR3 coding sequence is TGCGCCAGCAGCTTAAGTCCTTCGACGGTCTACGAGCAGTACTTC.

This clonotype was seen ten or more times. J is TRBJ2-5 and V is TRBV2; 9 bases agree with TRBD2. The CDR3 consists of 15 residues. Germline CDR1 SNHLY, CDR2 FYNNEI. Trimming at V came to 6 bases and at J to 5 bases, leaving 10 bases not matched to a gene. The CDR3 region is CASRELAGRRETQYF. CDR3 coding DNA: TGTGCCAGCAGGGAACTAGCGGGTCGGAGGGAGACCCAGTACTTC.

This clonotype was picked up many times. This chain uses TRBV13 with TRBJ2-7; TRBD2 matches at 8 bases. This CDR3 region has 14 residues. V lost 2 bases and J lost 6; bases outside the gene matches: 6. The germline V gene has CDR1 PRHDT and CDR2 FYEKMQ (reference sequence). In nucleotides, the CDR3 is TGTGCCAGCAGCTTATTGGCGGGAGGAGGCGAGCAGTACTTC. Encoded protein: CASSLLAGGGEQYF.

This clonotype was counted many times. V is TRBV28 and J is TRBJ2-5, with D perhaps matching TRBD1 or TRBD2 (5 bases each). Germline-derived CDR1 and CDR2 are MDHEN and SYDVKM. Trimming removed 8 bases at V and 2 bases at J, with 12 bases between. The CDR3 loop spans 13 amino acids. The CDR3 nucleotides read TGTGCCAGCCTCCCGGGACGGCAAGAGACCCAGTACTTC. This gives the protein CASLPGRQETQYF.

This clonotype showed up many times. This rearrangement joins TRBV6-5 to TRBJ1-1, with D uncertain. This CDR3 has 13 residues. Germline CDR1 MNHEY, CDR2 SVGAGI. Trimming took off 4 bases at V and 1 base at J, with 7 bases between the two ends. The CDR3 here is CASSWAGNTEAFF. CDR3 DNA sequence: TGTGCCAGCAGTTGGGCGGGGAACACTGAAGCTTTCTTT.

At least ten counts were recorded for this clonotype. This sequence joins TRBV4-1 and TRBJ2-5; D is uncertain. Between the trimmed V and J ends, which lost 0 bases and 2 bases, there was a span of 10 bases. The CDR3 has 15 residues. CDR1 is MGHRA, CDR2 YSYEKL, per germline. The DNA of the CDR3 is TGCGCCAGCAGCCAAGATCTGGGGAAGCAAGAGACCCAGTACTTC. This gives the protein CASSQDLGKQETQYF.

The chain links TRBV5-1 to TRBJ2-1; 11 nucleotides match TRBD1. CDR1 and CDR2 from the germline V gene are SGHRS and YFSETQ. The J segment lost 7 bases and the V segment lost 4 bases, leaving 7 bases of the junction unmatched. There are 15 residues in the CDR3. CDR3 protein: CASSTHRDRGNEQFF. In DNA, the CDR3 is TGCGCCAGCAGCACACACCGGGACAGGGGGAATGAGCAGTTCTTC.

This clonotype was seen many times. CDR3 sequence: CASSVIRGPGANVLTF. CDR3 in DNA: TGTGCCAGCAGTGTAATCAGGGGTCCCGGGGCCAACGTCCTGACTTTC. The rearrangement uses TRBV2 and TRBJ2-6; tentatively, D is TRBD1 (6 bases). Germline loops: CDR1 SNHLY, CDR2 FYNNEI. The length of the CDR3 is 16 residues. V gave up 4 bases and J gave up 4 bases, with 14 bases separating them.

The genes are TRBV2 and TRBJ2-3; 7 bases are a match to TRBD1. Trimming took 6 bases from V and 6 from J; bases not matched to a gene: 3. The CDR3 has 12 amino acids. CDR1 SNHLY and CDR2 FYNNEI come from the germline V gene. The CDR3 reads CASRTGTDTQYF. The CDR3 DNA reads TGTGCCAGCAGGACAGGGACCGATACGCAGTATTTT. The whole variable domain, filled in from reference TRBV2 and TRBJ2-3, reads EPEVTQTPSHQVTQMGQEVILRCVPISNHLYFYWYRQILGQKVEFLVSFYNNEISEKSEIFDDQFSVERPDGSNFTLKIRSTKLEDSAMYFCASRTGTDTQYFGPGTRLTVL.

This clonotype was counted ten times or more. The rearrangement links TRBV12-3 or TRBV12-4 to TRBJ1-5; D gene unclear. The CDR3 has 12 residues. The ends were cut back, 4 bases at V and 7 bases at J, with 8 bases in the middle. DNA for the CDR3: TGTGCCAGCAGTTACCCAAGCCAGCCCCAGCATTTT. Encoded protein: CASSYPSQPQHF.

In its sample, this clonotype was seen many times. The chain is built from TRBV15 and TRBJ1-1; no definite D call. The germline V gene encodes CDR1 LNHNV and CDR2 YYDKDF (reference sequence). The CDR3 sequence is 13 residues long. Trimming left V 5 bases short and J 4 bases short, with 11 bases between. CDR3 protein: CATSGRISTEAFF. The CDR3 coding sequence is TGTGCCACCAGCGGTAGGATAAGCACTGAAGCTTTCTTT.

V is TRBV6-1 and J is TRBJ2-5; maybe TRBD2 (6 bases). The V and J ends lost 5 bases and 2 bases respectively, with 12 bases between them. The CDR3 is 14 amino acids. The V gene's germline CDR1 is MNHNS and CDR2 SASEGT. CDR3 bases: TGTGCCAGCAGTAATGGGGGGACGCAAGAGACCCAGTACTTC. Translating it yields CASSNGGTQETQYF.

The V gene is TRBV19, the J gene TRBJ2-5, with D unclear. The CDR3 has 13 amino acids. Germline assignment: CDR1 LNHDA and CDR2 SQIVND (reference sequence). V was cut by 2 bases and J by 5 bases, with 9 bases left in between. CDR3 sequence reads: CASSIQAQETQYF. CDR3 DNA sequence: TGTGCCAGTAGTATACAGGCGCAGGAGACCCAGTACTTC.

This clonotype has at least ten counts. J is TRBJ1-4 and V is TRBV2; D unclear. Trimming stripped 5 bases from V and 4 bases from J, with 8 bases between. CDR3 length: 13 amino acids. Germline lookup yields CDR1 SNHLY and CDR2 FYNNEI. CDR3 bases: TGTGCCAGCAGTTACCAGGTTAATGAAAAACTGTTTTTT. It translates to CASSYQVNEKLFF.

In this sample, this clonotype turned up many times. V is TRBV12-3 or TRBV12-4 and J is TRBJ2-7, with D tentatively TRBD1 (6 bases). This CDR3 is 15 amino acids long. The ends were cut back, 6 bases at V and 2 bases at J, with 17 bases in the middle. CDR3 bases: TGTGCCAGCAGCCCGGGCGGCGAGGGGGCCTACGAGCAGTACTTC. Translating it yields CASSPGGEGAYEQYF.

This clonotype was counted ten times or more. The chain carries TRBV9 and TRBJ2-5; 8 bases agree with TRBD2. CDR3 length: 15 amino acids. V shed 4 bases, J shed 1 base, and the junction held 6 bases outside the gene matches. CDR1 and CDR2 from the germline V gene are SGDLS and YYNGEE. This chain's CDR3 is CASSPGGGVQETQYF. In DNA, the CDR3 is TGTGCCAGCAGCCCGGGAGGGGGGGTCCAAGAGACCCAGTACTTC.

This clonotype was detected many times. The genes are TRBV28 and TRBJ2-7; maybe TRBD1 (7 bases). V was pared by 2 bases and J by 2 bases, with 10 bases between. From germline, CDR1 is MDHEN and CDR2 SYDVKM. This CDR3 is built from 14 residues. The CDR3 spells CASSLTGEAYEQYF. The CDR3 nucleotides are TGTGCCAGCAGTTTAACAGGGGAGGCCTACGAGCAGTACTTC.

The table lists this clonotype with many counts. V is TRBV12-3 or TRBV12-4 and J is TRBJ2-5, with D possibly being TRBD1 (6 bases). The CDR3 is made up of 15 amino acids. The V end lost 6 bases, the J end lost 1 base, and 15 bases lay between the germline ends. The CDR3 DNA follows: TGTGCCAGCAGGAAAGGACAGCCCACCCAAGAGACCCAGTACTTC. Protein: CASRKGQPTQETQYF.